The 8 T cell receptor beta chains listed next were all sequenced from one sample in a study of yellow fever vaccine responses in identical twins. TCRdb re-derived calls from the RT-PCR reads in MiXCR, one entry per CDR3 protein. The data hold 2,000 to 3,000 distinct CDR3 sequences, with around 82% observed a single time. Specimen: T cells from blood (PBMCs), unsorted or a sorted subset (not recorded which), collected before or after yellow fever vaccination (not recorded which). The receptors stem from a woman under 30 who received the yellow fever vaccine.

The chain employs TRBV7-6 and TRBJ2-7, with TRBD1 matching over 7 bases. Germline loops: CDR1 SGHVS, CDR2 FNYEAQ. CDR3 length: 14 residues. With V trimmed by 5 bases and J by 3 bases, 7 bases remained unmatched. CDR3 sequence: CASSTHGTDYEQYF. The CDR3 DNA is TGTGCCAGCAGCACCCACGGGACAGACTACGAGCAGTACTTC.

This chain joins TRBV5-1 and TRBJ2-7; a possible D gene is TRBD1 (5 bases). V lost 1 base and J lost 1, with 15 bases in between. The CDR3 is 16 amino acids. Germline CDR1 and CDR2: SGHRS and YFSETQ. The CDR3 DNA sequence: TGCGCCAGCAGCTTGATGCCCCAGGGCCCATCCTACGAGCAGTACTTC. Its translation: CASSLMPQGPSYEQYF.

The V call is TRBV5-6, the J call TRBJ2-7; the match to TRBD1 covers 9 bases. There are 14 residues in the CDR3. Germline lookup yields CDR1 SGHDT and CDR2 YYEEEE. V lost 0 bases, J lost 4 bases, and 2 bases stayed unmatched. The CDR3 nucleotides are TGTGCCAGCAGCTTGGGGACAGGGGTTTACGAGCAGTACTTC. It specifies CASSLGTGVYEQYF.

This rearrangement joins TRBV7-9 to TRBJ2-7, with 9 bases aligning to TRBD1. The CDR3 has 15 residues. The V gene end was trimmed by 4 bases and the J gene end by 5 bases; junction bases not matched to a gene: 9. Germline V gives CDR1 SEHNR, CDR2 FQNEAQ (reference sequence). CDR3 coding DNA: TGTGCCAGCAGCTCCTCCGGGACAGGGATGAACGAGCAGTACTTC. Its translation is CASSSSGTGMNEQYF.

The CDR3 DNA reads as TGTGCCAGCAGCAGAGAGAGGCTTACTAATGAAAAACTGTTTTTT. Its protein is CASSRERLTNEKLFF. This rearrangement joins TRBV7-3 to TRBJ1-4, with D unclear. V shed 5 bases and J shed 2 bases, with 12 bases lying between them. Germline CDR1 reads SGHTA; CDR2 reads FQGTGA. The CDR3 consists of 15 residues. The whole variable domain, filled in from reference TRBV7-3 and TRBJ1-4, reads GAGVSQTPSNKVTEKGKYVELRCDPISGHTALYWYRQSLGQGPEFLIYFQGTGAADDSGLPNDRFFAVRPEGSVSTLKIQRTERGDSAVYLCASSRERLTNEKLFFGSGTQLSVL.

This chain connects TRBV29-1 to TRBJ2-7; D gene uncertain. Germline V gene lookup returns CDR1 SQVTM and CDR2 ANQGSEA. CDR3 size: 13 residues. V was shortened by 4 bases and J by 1 base, with 11 bases between the two germline ends. The CDR3 here is CSVVAPRSYEQYF. CDR3 nucleotides: TGCAGCGTTGTGGCCCCAAGATCCTACGAGCAGTACTTC.

The CDR3 here is CSVEGLAGYQETQYF. Here the CDR3 DNA reads TGCAGCGTTGAGGGACTAGCGGGGTACCAAGAGACCCAGTACTTC. The chain links TRBV29-1 to TRBJ2-5; TRBD2 aligns across 13 bases. Trimming took 3 bases from V and 0 from J; bases not matched to a gene: 1. The CDR3 runs to 15 residues. Germline V gene lookup returns CDR1 SQVTM and CDR2 ANQGSEA.

This chain joins TRBV7-2 and TRBJ2-5; a possible D gene is TRBD2 (6 bases). Germline V CDR1 and CDR2: SGHTA, FQGNSA. This CDR3 spans 13 amino acids. The V end was cut by 5 bases, the J end by 4 bases, with 11 bases between. CDR3 coding DNA: TGTGCCAGCAGCGCTAGCGCCCCAGAGACCCAGTACTTC. This encodes CASSASAPETQYF.